Shown below are 25 T cell receptor beta chains from a single sample sequenced in a study of T cell responses to AZD1222 COVID-19 vaccine (dated by TCRdb to about 2021). Library preparation was by the immunoSEQ multiplex PCR assay. Held by TCRdb, this immuneACCESS table contains in-frame sequences only and omits some clones. Under half of the omission traces to an unresolved V gene where checked; the cause of the rest is unknown. The sample profile shows 160,000 or so clones; around nine tenths of them were found once. Together, the top ten hold around 1.5% of the sample. What the time point label conveys for this sample: about 28 days (+/-7) after the second vaccine dose. The specimen was peripheral blood, collected 28 days after the second AZD1222 dose. Receptors originate from an adult who received the AZD1222 COVID-19 vaccine.

Comment on this clone: Other DNA sequences within the sample encode an identical CDR3. The chain combines TRBV28 with TRBJ1-1; D is unresolved. V was shortened by 5 bases and J by 1 base, with 14 bases between the two germline ends. The V gene's germline CDR1 is MDHEN and CDR2 SYDVKM. CDR3 length: 15 amino acids. This CDR3 reads CASSLPSAGNTEAFF. The CDR3, as DNA: TGTGCCAGCAGTCTTCCATCGGCAGGGAACACTGAAGCTTTCTTT. The whole variable domain, filled in from reference TRBV28 and TRBJ1-1, reads DVKVTQSSRYLVKRTGEKVFLECVQDMDHENMFWYRQDPGLGLRLIYFSYDVKMKEKGDIPEGYSVSREKKERFSLILESASTNQTSMYLCASSLPSAGNTEAFFGQGTRLTVV.

V gene TRBV9 combines with J gene TRBJ2-2, with D perhaps matching TRBD1 or TRBD2 (6 bases each). The CDR3 covers 15 residues. Germline V gene lookup returns CDR1 SGDLS and CDR2 YYNGEE. Trimming took off 3 bases at V and 6 bases at J, with 15 bases between the two ends. This chain's CDR3 is CASSARGLSAGELFF. In DNA form, the CDR3 reads TGTGCCAGCAGCGCACGGGGGCTCAGCGCCGGGGAGCTGTTTTTT.

The chain recombines TRBV11-2 with TRBJ1-1; no definite D call. This CDR3 is built from 16 residues. Per germline, CDR1 SGHAT and CDR2 FQNNGV. V was clipped by 4 bases and J by 0 bases, with 15 bases between them. This CDR3 reads CASSSLKAVMNTEAFF. In DNA form, the CDR3 reads TGTGCCAGCAGCTCCCTTAAGGCGGTAATGAACACTGAAGCTTTCTTT.

V gene TRBV5-5 combines with J gene TRBJ1-3, with D hard to call. Germline V gene lookup returns CDR1 SGHKS and CDR2 YYEKEE (reference sequence). This CDR3 is built from 13 residues. V lost 2 bases, J lost 3 bases, and 6 bases lay in between. In DNA, the CDR3 is TGTGCCAGCAGCTTTGTTGGTGGAAACACCATATATTTT. Protein: CASSFVGGNTIYF.

V is TRBV5-1 and J is TRBJ2-1; TRBD2 aligns across 9 bases. V was clipped by 4 bases and J by 4 bases; unmatched bases: 6. Germline values: CDR1 SGHRS, CDR2 YFSETQ. The CDR3 consists of 15 residues. This CDR3 reads CASSVSGGLYNEQFF. Written as DNA, the CDR3 is TGCGCCAGCAGCGTTAGCGGGGGTTTATACAATGAGCAGTTCTTC.

The CDR3 reads CATSSTLDRGKRGYTF. The CDR3 nucleotides read TGTGCCACCAGCAGCACCCTAGACAGGGGAAAGCGTGGCTACACCTTC. The chain combines TRBV15 with TRBJ1-2; TRBD1 agrees at 8 bases. This CDR3 is 16 amino acids long. V was pared by 3 bases and J by 7 bases, with 13 bases of the junction left unmatched. The germline CDR1 and CDR2 sequences are LNHNV and YYDKDF (reference sequence).

The V and J genes are TRBV7-6 and TRBJ2-5, with a tentative D call TRBD2 (5 bases). The CDR3 loop spans 13 amino acids. The germline gives CDR1 SGHVS, CDR2 FNYEAQ. V was pared by 5 bases and J by 7 bases, with 14 bases between. The CDR3 region has the DNA TGTGCCAGCAGCCACCCCGGGGTGGGGACCCAGTACTTC. It is translated as CASSHPGVGTQYF.

The chain carries TRBV7-3 and TRBJ2-6; D possibly matches TRBD1 or TRBD2 (5 bases each). The CDR3 covers 17 residues. From germline, CDR1 is SGHTA and CDR2 FQGTGA. The V gene lost 5 bases and the J gene lost 0 bases, with 14 bases spanning the gap. In nucleotides, the CDR3 is TGTGCCAGCAGCCCTGGGGACGTCCGCTCTGGGGCCAACGTCCTGACTTTC. This gives the protein CASSPGDVRSGANVLTF.

This chain joins TRBV5-1 and TRBJ2-1; 12 bases map to TRBD2. V gave up 6 bases and J gave up 4 bases; unmatched junction bases: 5. The CDR3 runs 15 residues. The germline CDR1 and CDR2 sequences are SGHRS and YFSETQ. CDR3 protein: CASTPGLAGYNEQFF. CDR3 DNA: TGCGCCAGCACCCCCGGACTAGCGGGGTACAATGAGCAGTTCTTC.

This sequence joins TRBV5-1 and TRBJ2-7; TRBD1 aligns across 9 bases. The CDR3 loop spans 16 amino acids. The germline gives CDR1 SGHRS, CDR2 YFSETQ. With 4 bases clipped from V and 5 bases from J, the junction kept 13 bases outside the gene matches. As DNA, the CDR3 is TGCGCCAGCAGCCCGACGGCGGGGACAGGGCTCCACGAGCAGTACTTC. Translation gives CASSPTAGTGLHEQYF.

The chain couples TRBV7-9 to TRBJ2-1; D is undetermined. The germline V and J ends were trimmed by 4 bases and 3 bases, with 7 bases remaining between them. The CDR3 has 13 amino acids. Germline assignment: CDR1 SEHNR and CDR2 FQNEAQ (reference sequence). DNA for the CDR3: TGTGCCAGCAGCTACCCGGGCTACAATGAGCAGTTCTTC. Residues: CASSYPGYNEQFF.

V usage is TRBV5-1 and J usage is TRBJ2-3; D unclear. CDR1 and CDR2 from the germline V gene are SGHRS and YFSETQ. CDR3 size: 15 residues. The V gene lost 3 bases and the J gene lost 6 bases, with 17 bases spanning the gap. CDR3 DNA sequence: TGCGCCAGCAGCTATAAGGGCGCGCCTGGGGATACGCAGTATTTT. It translates to CASSYKGAPGDTQYF.

This chain joins TRBV15 and TRBJ1-5; D is uncertain. The germline gives CDR1 LNHNV, CDR2 YYDKDF (reference sequence). V was cut by 0 bases and J by 0 bases, with 6 bases left in between. The CDR3 covers 15 residues. The CDR3: CATSREPDSNQPQHF. The CDR3 DNA reads TGTGCCACCAGCAGAGAGCCAGATAGCAATCAGCCCCAGCATTTT.

Only a few counts were recorded for this clone. This chain joins TRBV7-9 and TRBJ1-2; 7 positions match TRBD1. Germline CDR1 and CDR2: SEHNR and FQNEAQ (reference sequence). With V trimmed by 5 bases and J by 5 bases, 8 bases remained unmatched. The CDR3 has 14 residues. The DNA of the CDR3 is TGTGCCAGCAGCCGCCGGGACAGCTGGTATGGCTACACCTTC. Translation gives CASSRRDSWYGYTF.

V is TRBV7-2 and J is TRBJ1-3; D unresolved. The V gene lost 3 bases and the J gene lost 0 bases, with 9 bases spanning the gap. CDR3 length: 15 amino acids. Looked up from germline, CDR1 is SGHTA and CDR2 is FQGNSA. The CDR3 here is CASSLRDSSGNTIYF. CDR3 DNA: TGTGCCAGCAGCTTGCGGGATTCCTCTGGAAACACCATATATTTT.

The chain couples TRBV19 to TRBJ1-1; no firm D call. This CDR3 spans 13 amino acids. V lost 3 bases and J lost 7, with 12 bases in between. CDR1 and CDR2 (germline): LNHDA, SQIVND (reference sequence). The CDR3 loop is CASSIGRGIEAFF. The CDR3, as DNA: TGTGCCAGTAGTATTGGCCGGGGTATTGAAGCTTTCTTT.

This chain joins TRBV6-5 and TRBJ2-5; D gene uncertain. V gave up 6 bases and J gave up 5 bases, with 10 bases separating them. This CDR3 contains 12 residues. CDR1 and CDR2 (germline): MNHEY, SVGAGI. This CDR3 is CASRAPYETQYF. As DNA, the CDR3 is TGTGCCAGCAGGGCTCCTTACGAGACCCAGTACTTC.

The J gene is TRBJ1-4, the V gene TRBV5-6, with D possibly being TRBD1 (5 bases). The CDR3 runs 17 residues. The germline gives CDR1 SGHDT, CDR2 YYEEEE. With 0 bases removed from V and 0 bases from J, the gap between germline ends came to 12 bases. CDR3 DNA sequence: TGTGCCAGCAGCTTGGGAGCAGGGTATGCAACTAATGAAAAACTGTTTTTT. Residues: CASSLGAGYATNEKLFF.

This clone was picked up one time. This sequence joins TRBV5-5 and TRBJ1-1; tentative D call: TRBD1 (5 bases). The CDR3 is 14 amino acids. The V end lost 2 bases, the J end lost 4 bases, and 12 bases lay between the germline ends. In germline, CDR1 is SGHKS, CDR2 YYEKEE (reference sequence). The chain's CDR3 is CASSFSGSFTEAFF. CDR3 nucleotide sequence: TGTGCCAGCAGCTTTTCAGGGTCTTTCACTGAAGCTTTCTTT. Using reference TRBV5-5 and TRBJ1-1 for the parts outside the CDR3, the full variable domain is DAGVTQSPTHLIKTRGQQVTLRCSPISGHKSVSWYQQVLGQGPQFIFQYYEKEERGRGNFPDRFSARQFPNYSSELNVNALLLGDSALYLCASSFSGSFTEAFFGQGTRLTVV.

V and J are TRBV20-1 and TRBJ2-1; 7 bases match TRBD2. V gave up 7 bases and J gave up 12 bases; unmatched junction bases: 6. The CDR3 totals 10 residues. The V gene's germline CDR1 is DFQATT and CDR2 SNEGSKA (reference sequence). The CDR3 reads CSVSGEGQFF. The DNA of the CDR3 is TGCAGTGTATCCGGGGAGGGGCAGTTCTTC.

This chain joins TRBV4-2 and TRBJ2-3; TRBD2 aligns across 8 bases. The CDR3 is 15 amino acids. Trimming took 1 base from V and 0 from J; bases not matched to a gene: 0. Germline V gene sequence: CDR1 LGHNA, CDR2 YNFKEQ. The CDR3: CASSQASGSTDTQYF. For the CDR3, the DNA is TGTGCCAGCAGCCAAGCTAGCGGGAGCACAGATACGCAGTATTTT.

This clone occurred once. The rearrangement uses TRBV9 and TRBJ1-3; D might be TRBD1 (6 bases). The germline V and J ends were trimmed by 2 bases and 5 bases, with 8 bases remaining between them. The CDR3 runs 13 residues. Germline-derived CDR1 and CDR2 are SGDLS and YYNGEE. The CDR3 reads CASSVGGRNTIYF. In DNA, the CDR3 is TGTGCCAGCAGCGTTGGGGGCAGAAACACCATATATTTT.

The chain is built from TRBV4-2 and TRBJ2-7, with 7 bases identical to TRBD1. The germline gives CDR1 LGHNA, CDR2 YNFKEQ. The CDR3 extends over 14 amino acids. V was clipped by 3 bases and J by 1 base; unmatched bases: 3. The CDR3 spells CASSHGTDSYEQYF. As DNA, the CDR3 is TGTGCCAGCAGCCACGGGACAGATTCCTACGAGCAGTACTTC.

V usage is TRBV5-6 and J usage is TRBJ2-3, with 8 bases that match TRBD2. Germline trimming cut 0 bases from V and 2 bases from J; bases unmatched to any gene: 2. Germline V gene lookup returns CDR1 SGHDT and CDR2 YYEEEE. This CDR3 region has 15 residues. The DNA of the CDR3 is TGTGCCAGCAGCTTGGTAGCGGGGAACACAGATACGCAGTATTTT. Translation gives CASSLVAGNTDTQYF.

This chain joins TRBV18 and TRBJ2-2; no reliable D call. The V end lost 2 bases, the J end lost 0 bases, and 10 bases lay between the germline ends. CDR1 is KGHSH and CDR2 is LQKENI in the germline V gene. The CDR3 has 16 amino acids. The CDR3 loop is CASSPGPAANTGELFF. The CDR3 DNA reads TGTGCCAGCTCACCAGGTCCGGCCGCGAACACCGGGGAGCTGTTTTTT.